Listed below are T cell receptor beta chains from one sample, sequenced in a study of T cell responses to AZD1222 COVID-19 vaccine. Produced via immunoSEQ multiplex PCR; TCRdb's table is partial and in-frame only. This table has 100,000 to 150,000 clones, roughly nine tenths appearing once. Sequencing was performed on peripheral blood, taken 28 days after the second AZD1222 dose. The origin of the receptors is an adult who received the AZD1222 COVID-19 vaccine. Each CDR3 is given with its conserved first and last residue. A D gene is named only where the DNA matches it firmly. Expanded clones are given a class, and other clones once, few, many or no size at all.

once TRBD1 TRBJ1-5 TRBV18 CASSPSGQGAGLPQHF TGTGCCAGCTCACCCAGTGGACAGGGGGCGGGACTGCCCCAGCATTTT
- - TRBJ1-2 TRBV4-1 CASSQGRNYGYTF TGCGCCAGCAGCCAGGGGCGGAACTATGGCTACACCTTC
- - TRBJ1-1 TRBV23-1 CATRMNTEAFF TGCGCCACGCGCATGAACACTGAAGCTTTCTTT
- - TRBJ2-1 TRBV9 CASSGRGGFYNEQFF TGTGCCAGCAGCGGTAGAGGTGGATTTTACAATGAGCAGTTCTTC
once - TRBJ1-6 TRBV7-8 CASSLVGGLGSPLHF TGTGCCAGCAGCTTAGTTGGGGGGTTGGGCTCACCCCTCCACTTT
- TRBD2 TRBJ2-3 TRBV28 CASSFVRGASTDTQYF TGTGCCAGCAGTTTCGTGCGGGGGGCTAGCACAGATACGCAGTATTTT
- TRBD2 TRBJ2-7 TRBV7-9 CASSFLPGLGSSEQYF TGTGCCAGCAGCTTTTTACCGGGACTAGGATCTTCCGAGCAGTACTTC
- - TRBJ1-1 TRBV12-2 CASRLGHDTEAFF TGTGCAAGTCGCTTAGGGCACGACACTGAAGCTTTCTTT
- - TRBJ2-2 TRBV30 CAWLARNTGELFF TGTGCCTGGCTAGCGAGGAACACCGGGGAGCTGTTTTTT
- TRBD1 TRBJ1-5 TRBV7-2 CASSIQGAWQPQHF TGTGCCAGCAGCATTCAGGGGGCTTGGCAGCCCCAGCATTTT
once - TRBJ2-3 TRBV19 CASSYLSDTQYF TGTGCCAGTAGTTACCTGTCAGATACGCAGTATTTT
- - TRBJ1-6 TRBV7-9 CASSLTNSPLHF TGTGCCAGCAGCTTAACTAATTCACCCCTCCACTTT
- TRBD1 TRBJ1-2 TRBV6-5 CASSITGGNGYTF TGTGCCAGCAGTATTACAGGGGGCAATGGCTACACCTTC
- - TRBJ1-2 TRBV7-9 CASVEAGMPSGGYTF TGTGCCAGCGTGGAGGCAGGGATGCCTTCTGGGGGCTACACCTTC
- - TRBJ2-7 TRBV13 CASRPGGVSYEQYF TGTGCCAGCAGGCCCGGGGGCGTCTCCTACGAGCAGTACTTC
- TRBD1 TRBJ2-3 TRBV7-7 CASSLGTGRTDTQYF TGTGCTAGCAGCTTGGGGACAGGGCGAACAGATACGCAGTATTTT
- - TRBJ1-2 TRBV6-5 CASSRLRDGTYGYTF TGTGCCAGCAGCCGGCTCCGGGACGGAACATATGGCTACACCTTC
once TRBD1 TRBJ1-4 TRBV15 CATSRSYPGQGHEKLFF TGTGCCACCAGCAGGTCATACCCGGGACAGGGACATGAAAAACTGTTTTTT
- - TRBJ2-7 TRBV19 CASSPTGWGPHEQYF TGTGCCAGTAGTCCCACAGGATGGGGGCCCCACGAGCAGTACTTC
- - TRBJ1-3 TRBV5-1 CASSLAGAGNTIYF TGCGCCAGCAGTTTGGCAGGGGCGGGAAACACCATATATTTT
- - TRBJ1-4 TRBV4-3 CASSHLADFNEKLFF TGCGCCAGCAGCCACCTCGCCGACTTTAATGAAAAACTGTTTTTT
- TRBD1 TRBJ1-5 TRBV25-1 CASSGAGGTKPQHF TGTGCCAGCAGTGGGGCAGGGGGTACGAAGCCCCAGCATTTT
- - TRBJ2-1 TRBV5-4 CASRADSYNEQFF TGTGCCAGCAGGGCGGACAGTTACAATGAGCAGTTCTTC
- - TRBJ2-1 TRBV7-9 CASSPRGSYNEQFF TGTGCCAGCAGCCCGAGGGGCTCCTACAATGAGCAGTTCTTC
- TRBD1 TRBJ1-2 TRBV5-1 CASSLDEGARGYTF TGCGCCAGCAGCTTGGACGAGGGGGCGAGGGGCTACACCTTC
- TRBD1 TRBJ1-2 TRBV6-5 CASSYLGQGAGGYTF TGTGCCAGCAGTTATCTTGGACAGGGGGCGGGTGGCTACACCTTC
- - TRBJ2-3 TRBV19 CASSQDRDTQYF TGTGCCAGTAGCCAAGACAGAGATACGCAGTATTTT
- TRBD1 TRBJ2-1 TRBV7-8 CASSSRNRTGVSDEQFF TGTGCCAGCAGCTCAAGAAATAGGACAGGGGTGTCGGATGAGCAGTTCTTC
- - TRBJ2-1 TRBV21-1 CARGRNNEQFF TGTGCCAGAGGACGGAACAATGAGCAGTTCTTC
- TRBD2 TRBJ2-5 TRBV5-1 CASSFGGGRETQYF TGCGCCAGCAGCTTTGGCGGGGGGCGAGAGACCCAGTACTTC
few - TRBJ1-1 TRBV19 CASTLPLGGEAFF TGTGCCAGTACCCTCCCTTTAGGGGGTGAAGCTTTCTTT
- TRBD1 TRBJ1-1 TRBV7-9 CASSFWQGGLNTEAFF TGTGCCAGCAGCTTTTGGCAGGGGGGATTGAACACTGAAGCTTTCTTT
- - TRBJ1-5 TRBV7-2 CASSLVGEGNQPQHF TGTGCCAGCAGCTTAGTAGGGGAGGGCAATCAGCCCCAGCATTTT
- - TRBJ2-7 TRBV7-6 CASSLVGGGSEQYF TGTGCCAGCAGCTTAGTAGGGGGGGGCTCCGAGCAGTACTTC
- - TRBJ1-1 TRBV30 CAWSEGKDEAFF TGTGCCTGGAGTGAGGGGAAGGACGAGGCTTTCTTT
- TRBD1 TRBJ1-5 TRBV19 CASSMGQGAGNQPQHF TGTGCCAGTAGTATGGGACAGGGAGCCGGCAATCAGCCCCAGCATTTT
few TRBD1 TRBJ1-2 TRBV5-4 CASSYGTAYGYTF TGTGCCAGCAGCTACGGGACAGCCTATGGCTACACCTTC
- - TRBJ1-2 TRBV30 CACRRQGRDYGYTF TGTGCCTGCCGACGTCAGGGCCGGGACTATGGCTACACCTTC